The source of this TCR beta chain is a study of blood T cell repertoires in COVID-19. Study-wide background: The United States, Italy and Spain supplied acute and convalescent COVID-19 samples. PBMCs, B-cell-depleted T cells, or T cells were the source of the cDNA or gDNA that made up the material.

Clinical history reported by participants formed the basis on which cohorts were assigned. Here immunoSEQ multiplex PCR was the method, and the copy in TCRdb shows in-frame clones only, minus some. The data contain some 210,000 clones, more than 80% of them singletons. This CDR3 contains 13 residues. Trimming took 3 bases from V and 7 from J, leaving 12 bases between them. Looked up from germline, CDR1 is SGHTA and CDR2 is FQGNSA. Sequencing was performed on PBMCs or T cells enriched from blood (not recorded which). This clonotype originated in a man aged 35-49 years who had recovered from COVID-19. The genes are TRBV7-2 and TRBJ1-1; possible D gene TRBD1, 5 bases. This CDR3 is CASSFGGVGEAFF. CDR3 DNA: TGTGCCAGCAGCTTTGGGGGGGTTGGTGAAGCTTTCTTT.